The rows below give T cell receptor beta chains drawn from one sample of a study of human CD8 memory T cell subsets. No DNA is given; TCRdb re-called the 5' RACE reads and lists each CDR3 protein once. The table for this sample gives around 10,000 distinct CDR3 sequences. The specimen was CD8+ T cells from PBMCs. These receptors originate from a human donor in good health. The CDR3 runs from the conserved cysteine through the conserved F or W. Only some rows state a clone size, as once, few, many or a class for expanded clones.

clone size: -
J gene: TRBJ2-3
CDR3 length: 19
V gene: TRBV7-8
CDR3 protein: CASSLRRTGDRPSTDTQYF

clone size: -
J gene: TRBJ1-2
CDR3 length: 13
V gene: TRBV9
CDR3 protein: CASSVDGFYGYTF

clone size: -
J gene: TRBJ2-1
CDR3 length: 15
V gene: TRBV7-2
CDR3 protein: CASSFSGSFGNEQFF

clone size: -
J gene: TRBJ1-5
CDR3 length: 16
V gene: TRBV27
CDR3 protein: CASSQTTGNSNQPQHF

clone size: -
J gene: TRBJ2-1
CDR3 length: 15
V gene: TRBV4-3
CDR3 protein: CASSPGQGAMDEQFF

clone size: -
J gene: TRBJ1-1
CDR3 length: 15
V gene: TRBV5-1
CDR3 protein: CASSLTTGKGTEAFF

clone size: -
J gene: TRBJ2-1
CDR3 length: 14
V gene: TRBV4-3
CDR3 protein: CASSRRDSYNEQFF

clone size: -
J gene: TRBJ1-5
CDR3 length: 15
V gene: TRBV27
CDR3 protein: CASSFGGQGNQPQHF

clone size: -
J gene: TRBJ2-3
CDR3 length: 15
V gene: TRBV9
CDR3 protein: CASKTRDSLTDTQYF

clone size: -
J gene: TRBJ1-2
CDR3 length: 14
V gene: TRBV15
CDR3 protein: CATSPDRGPDGYTF

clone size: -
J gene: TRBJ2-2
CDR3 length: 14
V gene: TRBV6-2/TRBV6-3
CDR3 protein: CASNHGAGTGELFF

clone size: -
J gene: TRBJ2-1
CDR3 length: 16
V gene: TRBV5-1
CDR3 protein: CASSFTGTEGPNEQFF

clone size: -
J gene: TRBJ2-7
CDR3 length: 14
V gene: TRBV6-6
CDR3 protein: CASSYEGETYEQYF

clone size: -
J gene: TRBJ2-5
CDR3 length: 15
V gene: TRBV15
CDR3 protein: CATSRGRGLQETQYF

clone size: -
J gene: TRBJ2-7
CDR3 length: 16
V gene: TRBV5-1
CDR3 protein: CASSLRSGTSLVEQYF

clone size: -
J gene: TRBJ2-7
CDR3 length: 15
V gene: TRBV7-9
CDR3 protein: CASSSTSGSRGEQYF

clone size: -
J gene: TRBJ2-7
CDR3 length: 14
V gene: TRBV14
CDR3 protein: CASSLGTGIHEQYF

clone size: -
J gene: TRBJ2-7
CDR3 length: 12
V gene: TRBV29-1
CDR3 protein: CSVEGALYEQYF

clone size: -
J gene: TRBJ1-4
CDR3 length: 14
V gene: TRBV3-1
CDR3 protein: CASSLQGDNEKLFF

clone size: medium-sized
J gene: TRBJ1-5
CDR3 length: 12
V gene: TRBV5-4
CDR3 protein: CASSSDNQPQHF

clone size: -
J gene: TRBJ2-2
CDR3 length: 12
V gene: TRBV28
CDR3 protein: CASSFSTGELFF

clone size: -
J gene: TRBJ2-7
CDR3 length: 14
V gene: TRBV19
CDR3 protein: CASSSQWGTYEQYF

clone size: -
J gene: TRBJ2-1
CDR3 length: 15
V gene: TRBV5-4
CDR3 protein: CASIWGGGTLSEQFF

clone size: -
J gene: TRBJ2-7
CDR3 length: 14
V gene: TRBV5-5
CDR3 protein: CASSPGRGFLEQYF